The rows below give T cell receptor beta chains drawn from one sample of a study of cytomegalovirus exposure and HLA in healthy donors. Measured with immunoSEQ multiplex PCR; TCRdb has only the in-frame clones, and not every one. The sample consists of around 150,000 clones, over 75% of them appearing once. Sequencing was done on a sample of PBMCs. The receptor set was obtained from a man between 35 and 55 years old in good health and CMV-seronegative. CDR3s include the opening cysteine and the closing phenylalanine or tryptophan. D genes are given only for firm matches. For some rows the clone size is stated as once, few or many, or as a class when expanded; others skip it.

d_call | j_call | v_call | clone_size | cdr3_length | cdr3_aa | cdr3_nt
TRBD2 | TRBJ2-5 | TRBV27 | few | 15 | CASRPTSGGEETQYF | TGTGCCAGCAGGCCGACTAGCGGGGGGGAAGAGACCCAGTACTTC
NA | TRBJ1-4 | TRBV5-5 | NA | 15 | CASSLQFATNEKLFF | TGTGCCAGCAGCTTGCAGTTTGCAACTAATGAAAAACTGTTTTTT
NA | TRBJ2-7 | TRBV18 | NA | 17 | CASSPRDIRGLGYEQYF | TGTGCCAGCTCACCACGCGATATTCGCGGCCTAGGCTACGAGCAGTACTTC
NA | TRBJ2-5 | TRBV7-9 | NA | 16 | CASSIGQSRGQETQYF | TGTGCCAGCAGCATTGGACAGTCCCGCGGCCAAGAGACCCAGTACTTC
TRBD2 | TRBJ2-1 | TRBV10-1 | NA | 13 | CAPSGTLYNEQFF | TGCGCTCCGAGCGGGACCCTCTACAATGAGCAGTTCTTC
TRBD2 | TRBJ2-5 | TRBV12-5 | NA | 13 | CASGTSPQETQYF | TGTGCTAGTGGGACTAGCCCCCAAGAGACCCAGTACTTC
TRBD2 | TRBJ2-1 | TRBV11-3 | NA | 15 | CASSLGLAGKNEQFF | TGTGCCAGCAGTTTGGGACTAGCCGGTAAAAATGAGCAGTTCTTC
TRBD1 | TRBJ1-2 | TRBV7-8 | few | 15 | CASSTMGQLKGGYTF | TGTGCCAGCAGCACAATGGGACAGCTTAAAGGGGGCTACACCTTC
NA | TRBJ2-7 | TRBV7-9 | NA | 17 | CASSLGGVAGSSYEQYF | TGTGCCAGCAGCTTAGGGGGGGTAGCAGGGTCCTCCTACGAGCAGTACTTC
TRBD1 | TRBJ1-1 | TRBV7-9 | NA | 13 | CASNKQGGAVAFF | TGTGCCAGCAACAAACAGGGGGGTGCGGTAGCTTTCTTT
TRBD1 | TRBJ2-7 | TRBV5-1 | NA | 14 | CASSFTGVSYEQYF | TGCGCCAGCAGCTTCACAGGGGTTTCTTACGAGCAGTACTTC
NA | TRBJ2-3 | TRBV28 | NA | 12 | CASSFATDTQYF | TGTGCCAGCAGTTTCGCGACAGATACGCAGTATTTT
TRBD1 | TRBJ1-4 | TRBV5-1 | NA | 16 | CASSQGQGLANEKLFF | TGCGCCAGCAGCCAGGGACAGGGACTGGCTAATGAAAAACTGTTTTTT
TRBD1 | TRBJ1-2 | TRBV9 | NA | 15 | CASSARALTGDGYTF | TGTGCCAGCAGCGCCCGGGCCCTAACAGGGGACGGCTACACCTTC
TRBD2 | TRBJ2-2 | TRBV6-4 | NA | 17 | CASSDSRGGTNTGELFF | TGTGCCAGCAGTGACTCTCGCGGGGGGACGAACACCGGGGAGCTGTTTTTT
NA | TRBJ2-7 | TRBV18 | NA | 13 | CASSPDMIYEQYF | TGTGCCAGCTCACCCGACATGATCTACGAGCAGTACTTC
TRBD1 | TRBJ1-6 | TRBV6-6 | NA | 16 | CASSTGGISYNSPLHF | TGTGCCAGCAGTACAGGGGGGATTAGCTATAATTCACCCCTCCACTTT